Listed here are 7 T cell receptor beta chains from one sample, sequenced in a study of T cell repertoires in cytomegalovirus infection. TCRdb recomputed calls from the reads with MiXCR, one row per CDR3 protein. This table has about 740,000 distinct CDR3 sequences, roughly 35% appearing once. Sequenced sample: PBMCs. The receptors come from a human donor in good health (CMV status not recorded). Some clones in this sample may be carry-over from other donors' samples.

This clonotype was counted between two and nine times. The genes are TRBV4-1 and TRBJ1-6, with D uncertain. The CDR3 length is 18 residues. Germline lookup yields CDR1 MGHRA and CDR2 YSYEKL. Trimming removed 5 bases at V and 11 bases at J, with 28 bases between. CDR3 sequence (DNA): TGCGCCAGCAGCGGGCTGAACATACGGGCCACCCTAAGGACACCCCTCCACTTT. It yields the protein CASSGLNIRATLRTPLHF.

The V gene is TRBV30, the J gene TRBJ2-2; a possible D gene is TRBD2 (6 bases). The CDR3 runs 14 residues. Germline V gene sequence: CDR1 GTSNPN, CDR2 SVGIG (reference sequence). V was shortened by 0 bases and J by 4 bases, with 9 bases between the two germline ends. The CDR3 protein is CAWSVLGGTGELFF. The CDR3 region has the DNA TGTGCCTGGAGTGTACTCGGGGGCACCGGGGAGCTGTTTTTT.

The sample holds a few counts of this clonotype. This chain connects TRBV30 to TRBJ2-7; 12 nucleotides line up with TRBD2. V trimming: 1 base; J trimming: 3 bases; junction bases outside the gene matches: 4. Germline V lookup: CDR1 GTSNPN, CDR2 SVGIG (reference sequence). This CDR3 has 15 amino acids. The CDR3 here is CAWSGPGLAGYEQYF. The CDR3 DNA reads TGTGCCTGGAGTGGGCCGGGACTAGCGGGCTACGAGCAGTACTTC.

This clonotype has just a few counts. The DNA of the CDR3 is TGTGCCAGCAGTGACTCAGGGCCAGATACGCAGTATTTT. This gives the protein CASSDSGPDTQYF. The chain is built from TRBV6-4 and TRBJ2-3; D ambiguous. Germline V gene sequence: CDR1 MRHNA, CDR2 SNTAGT. This CDR3 region has 13 residues. Trimming left V 0 bases short and J 4 bases short, with 5 bases between.

This clonotype was counted many times. The CDR3 DNA reads TGTGCCAGCAGCCGCGTCCTAATGGGCACAGATACGCAGTATTTT. The encoded protein is CASSRVLMGTDTQYF. The chain couples TRBV7-8 to TRBJ2-3; no definite D call. The V end lost 5 bases, the J end lost 1 base, and 13 bases lay between the germline ends. This CDR3 comprises 15 residues. Germline CDR1 SGHVS, CDR2 FQNEAQ.

The chain joins TRBV7-2 to TRBJ2-7, with TRBD2 identical over 9 bases. CDR1 and CDR2 from the germline V gene are SGHTA and FQGNSA. The CDR3 is made up of 14 amino acids. The V and J ends lost 3 bases and 5 bases, in that order; junction bases with no gene match: 5. The DNA for the CDR3 is TGTGCCAGCAGCTTCGGGACTAGCAGTCACGAGCAGTACTTC. Amino acid sequence: CASSFGTSSHEQYF.

This chain joins TRBV13 and TRBJ2-7, with a tentative D call TRBD2 (6 bases). Germline V CDR1 and CDR2: PRHDT, FYEKMQ (reference sequence). V was shortened by 5 bases and J by 2 bases, with 16 bases between the two germline ends. The CDR3 consists of 15 residues. The CDR3 DNA reads as TGTGCCAGCAGCCCCAAACTATCGGGAGCCTACGAGCAGTACTTC. Residues: CASSPKLSGAYEQYF.